The following is a TCR beta chain sequence with its context. Original processing notes: By means of reference gene primer amplification, nucleated cell counts were estimated. Libraries were prepared by immunoSEQ multiplex PCR; TCRdb keeps only in-frame clonotypes and omits some of them. Clone size and V and J calls were adopted from that table, with D and trimming inferred from the DNA. The sample includes fewer than 350,000 clones, roughly 91% of them seen just once. The data belong to a study of blood T cell repertoires in COVID-19. The CDR3 runs to 16 residues. With 4 bases clipped from V and 1 base from J, the junction kept 6 bases outside the gene matches. Germline V gene lookup returns CDR1 LGHDT and CDR2 YNNKEL (reference sequence).

This TCR came from a man between 40 and 49 years old with acute or convalescent COVID-19. The rearrangement links TRBV3-1 (or the pseudogene TRBV3-2) to TRBJ2-2; 7 nucleotides match TRBD2. The sequenced sample consisted of peripheral blood. This chain's CDR3 is CASSPSAGRNTGELFF. CDR3 nucleotide sequence: TGTGCCAGCAGCCCGTCAGCGGGACGGAACACCGGGGAGCTGTTTTTT.